Listed below are T cell receptor beta chains from one sample, sequenced in a study of cytomegalovirus exposure and HLA in healthy donors. Libraries were prepared by immunoSEQ multiplex PCR; TCRdb keeps only in-frame clonotypes and omits some of them. Of roughly 80,000 clones listed, about 68% are singletons. Sequencing was carried out using PBMCs. Receptor source: a woman aged 50 to 60 in good health and CMV-seropositive. Both conserved end residues are part of each CDR3. A D gene is named only where the DNA matches it firmly. Size is stated for part of the rows, as once, few or many counts, or as a class when the clone is expanded.

d_gene	v_gene	abundance	j_gene	CDR3nt	CDR3aa
TRBD1	TRBV5-1	.	TRBJ1-2	TGCGCCAGCAGACAGGGGCTAGAAGGTGGCTACACCTTC	CASRQGLEGGYTF
.	TRBV9	.	TRBJ1-6	TGTGCCAGCAGCGTCCACGGGAATGGGGATTCACCCCTCCACTTT	CASSVHGNGDSPLHF
TRBD1	TRBV27	.	TRBJ2-1	TGTGCCAGCAAAACCGGGACAGGGAACTACAATGAGCAGTTCTTC	CASKTGTGNYNEQFF
TRBD1	TRBV7-9	.	TRBJ1-5	TGTTCCAGCAGCATAGGACAGGGGAAGGTGCATTTT	CSSSIGQGKVHF
TRBD2	TRBV7-2	.	TRBJ2-2	TGTGCCAGCAGCCCGGGGACTAGCGGGGGTTCCGGGGAGCTGTTTTTT	CASSPGTSGGSGELFF
.	TRBV11-2	once	TRBJ1-1	TGTGCCAGCAGCGGGGAGACGATGAACACTGAAGCTTTCTTT	CASSGETMNTEAFF
TRBD1	TRBV7-9	.	TRBJ1-5	TGTGCCAGCAGCTTAGTCGGACAGGGTACCGGTCAGCCCCAGCATTTT	CASSLVGQGTGQPQHF
.	TRBV19	.	TRBJ1-1	TGTGCCAGTAAAAGGCCCCAGGGCACTGAAGCTTTCTTT	CASKRPQGTEAFF
TRBD1	TRBV2	few	TRBJ1-6	TGTGCCAGCAGCCCTACAGGGGGTGTATCACCCCTCCACTTT	CASSPTGGVSPLHF
.	TRBV5-1	.	TRBJ2-2	TGCGCCAGCAGCCGCGGGACGATCCCATCCGACACCGGGGAGCTGTTTTTT	CASSRGTIPSDTGELFF
TRBD1	TRBV5-1	.	TRBJ1-2	TGCGCCAGCAGCTTGTCTAACCACCGGGACAGGGATGGCTACACCTTC	CASSLSNHRDRDGYTF
.	TRBV28	.	TRBJ1-2	TGTGCCAGCAGTGAGGCAGGGGACGCTAACTATGGCTACACCTTC	CASSEAGDANYGYTF
TRBD2	TRBV7-8	.	TRBJ2-2	TGTGCCAGCAGCTTATATGCGGGAGAACAATCGAACACCGGGGAGCTGTTTTTT	CASSLYAGEQSNTGELFF
.	TRBV9	few	TRBJ2-7	TGTGCCAGCAGCGTGGGCAGGGGTTCCTACGAGCAGTACTTC	CASSVGRGSYEQYF
TRBD2	TRBV29-1	.	TRBJ2-3	TGCAGCGTTGAAGAACTAGCGAGTACGCAGTATTTT	CSVEELASTQYF